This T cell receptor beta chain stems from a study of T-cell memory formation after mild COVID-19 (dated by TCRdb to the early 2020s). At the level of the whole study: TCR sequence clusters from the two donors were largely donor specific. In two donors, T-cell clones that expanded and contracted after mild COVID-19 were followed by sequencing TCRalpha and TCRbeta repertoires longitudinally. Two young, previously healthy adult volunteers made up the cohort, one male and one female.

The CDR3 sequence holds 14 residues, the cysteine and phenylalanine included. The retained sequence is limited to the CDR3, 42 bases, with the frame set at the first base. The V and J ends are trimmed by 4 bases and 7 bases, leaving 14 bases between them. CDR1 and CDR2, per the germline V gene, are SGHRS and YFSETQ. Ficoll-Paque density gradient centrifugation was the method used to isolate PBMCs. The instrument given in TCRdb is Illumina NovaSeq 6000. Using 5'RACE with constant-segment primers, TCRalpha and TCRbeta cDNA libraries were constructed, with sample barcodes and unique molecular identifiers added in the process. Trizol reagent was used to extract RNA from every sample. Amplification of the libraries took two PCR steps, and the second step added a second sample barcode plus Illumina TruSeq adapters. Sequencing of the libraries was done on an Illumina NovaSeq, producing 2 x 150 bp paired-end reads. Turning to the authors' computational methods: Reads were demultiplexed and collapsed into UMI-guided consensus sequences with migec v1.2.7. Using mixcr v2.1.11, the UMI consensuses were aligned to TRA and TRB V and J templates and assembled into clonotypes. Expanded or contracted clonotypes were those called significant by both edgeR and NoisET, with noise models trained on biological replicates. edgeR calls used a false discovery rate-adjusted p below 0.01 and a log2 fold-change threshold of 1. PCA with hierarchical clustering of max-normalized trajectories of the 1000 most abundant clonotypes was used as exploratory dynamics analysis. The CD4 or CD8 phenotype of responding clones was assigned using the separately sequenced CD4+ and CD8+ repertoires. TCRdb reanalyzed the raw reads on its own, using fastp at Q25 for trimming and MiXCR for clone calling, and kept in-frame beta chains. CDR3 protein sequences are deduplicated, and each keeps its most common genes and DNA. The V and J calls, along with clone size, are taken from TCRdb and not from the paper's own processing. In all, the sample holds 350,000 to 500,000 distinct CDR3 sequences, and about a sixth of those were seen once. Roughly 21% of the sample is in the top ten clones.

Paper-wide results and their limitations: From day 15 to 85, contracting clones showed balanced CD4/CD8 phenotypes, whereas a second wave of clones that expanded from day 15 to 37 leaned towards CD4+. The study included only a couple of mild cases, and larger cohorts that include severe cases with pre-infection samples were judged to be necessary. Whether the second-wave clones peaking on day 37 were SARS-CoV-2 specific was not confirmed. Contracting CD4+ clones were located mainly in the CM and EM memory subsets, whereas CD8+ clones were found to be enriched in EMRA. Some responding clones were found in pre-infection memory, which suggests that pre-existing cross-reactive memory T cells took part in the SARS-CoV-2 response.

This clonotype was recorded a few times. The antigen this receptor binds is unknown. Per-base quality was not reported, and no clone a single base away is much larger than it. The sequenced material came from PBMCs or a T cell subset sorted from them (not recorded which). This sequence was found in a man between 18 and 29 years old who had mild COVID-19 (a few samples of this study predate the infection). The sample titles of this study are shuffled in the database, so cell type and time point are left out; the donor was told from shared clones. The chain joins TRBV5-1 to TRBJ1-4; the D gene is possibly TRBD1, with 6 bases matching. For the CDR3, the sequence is CASSRGRGSEKLFF. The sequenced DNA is TGCGCCAGCAGCAGGGGGAGAGGGAGTGAAAAACTGTTTTTT.